The sequence of this TCR beta chain was determined in a study of T-cell memory formation after mild COVID-19. Germline V gene sequence: CDR1 LGHNA, CDR2 YSLEER. V trimming: 0 bases; J trimming: 3 bases; junction bases outside the gene matches: 5. CDR3 length: 16 residues. TCRdb passed the 5' RACE reads through MiXCR, listing each CDR3 protein once. The sample records under 300,000 distinct CDR3 sequences, more than 15% being singletons. The chain joins TRBV4-3 to TRBJ2-3; 8 bases line up with TRBD2. Sequenced material: PBMCs or a T cell subset sorted from them (not recorded which). The clonotype comes from a man between 18 and 35 years old who had mild COVID-19 (a few samples of this study predate the infection). Cell type and time point are not known. The CDR3 DNA sequence: TGCGCCAGCAGCCAAGAAGGGGCGGGGGGAACAGATACGCAGTATTTT. It is translated as CASSQEGAGGTDTQYF.